This T cell receptor (beta chain) derives from a study of a mutant IDH1 vaccine in newly diagnosed glioma. Study-wide background: Previous treatment comprised radiotherapy, temozolomide, or both, mostly both. Overall study results and limits: Vaccine-induced immune responses occurred in approximately 93% of patients. Pseudoprogression looked unconnected to shifts in top peripheral T cell clonotypes.

Generated by immunoSEQ multiplex PCR, the TCRdb table keeps only in-frame clones and is missing some. Of about 25,000 clones in the sample, around 82% were seen once. As to this clone: Its target is not known.

Time point defined: week 11, during vaccination. Every vaccine dose comprised 300 ug of mutant IDH1 20-mer peptide plus topical imiquimod. Sequenced here: PBMCs, sampled from a glioma patient whose treatment included an IDH1 peptide vaccine. This TCR derives from a woman younger than 35 with glioma.

The CDR3 reads CASSIGDRGGSPLHF. DNA for the CDR3: TGTGCCAGCAGCATTGGGGACAGGGGAGGCTCACCCCTCCACTTT. The chain has TRBV7-9 and TRBJ1-6, with 10 bases matching TRBD1. V lost 5 bases, J lost 10 bases, and 8 bases stayed unmatched. Germline values: CDR1 SEHNR, CDR2 FQNEAQ (reference sequence). There are 15 residues in the CDR3.